The present T cell receptor beta chain was sequenced within a study of Graves' ophthalmopathy and Graves' hyperthyroidism. Points from the study as a whole: The model predicted ophthalmopathy progression with around 70% sensitivity and 72.22% specificity.

The CDR3 is 15 amino acids. The V end lost 2 bases, the J end lost 8 bases, and 15 bases lay between the germline ends. Per the germline V gene, CDR1 is SGHTA and CDR2 is FQGTGA. There are a few counts of this clonotype. Its antigen remains unknown. Researchers took RNA transcripts and amplified TCR beta CDR3 regions from them. HTBI primers primed a first-round RT-PCR, and a second-round multiplex PCR followed. TCRdb processed the multiplex PCR reads anew with MiXCR; each CDR3 protein has one entry. The sample records around 1,200,000 distinct CDR3 sequences, about 35% being singletons. This TCR came from an adult man with Graves' hyperthyroidism. This chain uses TRBV7-3 with TRBJ1-4; D not certain. The sample comprised peripheral blood or thyroid tissue (not recorded which). CDR3 residues: CASSLADQEAEKLFF. CDR3 DNA: TGTGCCAGCAGCTTAGCCGACCAAGAAGCGGAAAAACTGTTTTTT.